These 20 T cell receptor beta chains originate from one sample sequenced in a study of T cell clonality in common variable immunodeficiency. Some clones are missing from TCRdb's copy, which holds only in-frame ones; the method was immunoSEQ multiplex PCR. Altogether 45,000 to 60,000 clones were found in the sample, and no singletons occur. The sequencing sample was made of peripheral blood mononuclear cells. Receptor source: a person aged 18 to 75 in good health.

This clone was counted a few times. From the germline J gene comes the end of the CDR3, since the read stops 3 residues before it. This chain uses TRBV7-2 with TRBJ2-5; a weak D match, TRBD2 (7 bases). Trimming took 1 base from V and 7 from J, leaving 16 bases between them. The CDR3 runs to 15 residues. Germline V gene data show CDR1 as SGHTA and CDR2 as FQGNSA. CDR3 protein: CASSLGLGGGGTQYF. The CDR3 DNA, read in part, is TGTGCCAGCAGCTTAGGGTTGGGCGGGGGCGGGACC.

With respect to this clone: The CDR3 goes on 3 residues after the read ends, and that part is filled in from the germline J gene. The V call is TRBV5-4, the J call TRBJ2-7; 9 bases map to TRBD1. Germline CDR1 SGHNT, CDR2 YYREEE (reference sequence). Trimming at V came to 1 base and at J to 3 bases, leaving 8 bases not matched to a gene. This CDR3 region has 16 residues. The CDR3 loop reads CASSLSGTGLLYEQYF. CDR3 bases read: TGTGCCAGCAGCTTGTCTGGGACAGGGCTCCTCTACGAG.

This clone was counted ten times or more. The read terminates 3 residues ahead of where the CDR3 ends, so the germline J gene completes it. The rearrangement joins TRBV6-2 or TRBV6-3 to TRBJ2-3; tentative D call: TRBD2 (7 bases). The CDR3 spans 14 residues. V was clipped by 7 bases and J by 3 bases, with 14 bases between them. Germline V lookup: CDR1 MNHEY, CDR2 SVGEGT. The DNA read from the CDR3 is TGTGCCAGCATTCGCAGGGGAGGGACAGATACG. This gives the protein CASIRRGGTDT. The complete CDR3 protein is CASIRRGGTDTQYF.

This clone was counted a few times. Sequencing ends 3 residues short of the CDR3 end; the germline J gene provides the rest. This chain uses TRBV18 with TRBJ1-5; 11 positions agree with TRBD1. Germline CDR1 reads KGHSH; CDR2 reads LQKENI. CDR3 length: 15 amino acids. V gave up 2 bases and J gave up 5 bases; unmatched junction bases: 2. The CDR3 is CASSPGQGAHQPQHF. CDR3 DNA (partial): TGTGCCAGCTCACCAGGACAGGGGGCCCATCAGCCC.

This clone has at least ten counts. The read halts 3 residues ahead of the CDR3 end, with the missing end drawn from the germline J gene. The V call is TRBV19, the J call TRBJ1-2; D is unclear. Trimming took 6 bases from V and 2 from J, leaving 7 bases between them. Germline values: CDR1 LNHDA, CDR2 SQIVND (reference sequence). CDR3 length: 12 residues. CDR3 protein: CASRRANYGYTF. CDR3 DNA (partial): TGTGCCAGTAGGAGGGCCAACTATGGC.

This clone was recorded many times. Sequencing ends 3 residues short of the CDR3 end; the germline J gene provides the rest. The chain links TRBV5-4 to TRBJ2-1; 8 bases match TRBD2. Germline trimming cut 5 bases from V and 8 bases from J; bases unmatched to any gene: 15. Germline V lookup: CDR1 SGHNT, CDR2 YYREEE (reference sequence). The CDR3 covers 16 residues. The DNA read from the CDR3 is TGTGCCAGCAGTCCTATTGTGCGGGGGGCAGCACATGAG. Its protein is CASSPIVRGAAHE. The full CDR3 sequence reads CASSPIVRGAAHEQFF.

This clone was detected ten times or more. Sequencing ends 3 residues short of the CDR3 end; the germline J gene provides the rest. The V call is TRBV10-1, the J call TRBJ2-5, with 9 positions matching TRBD2. CDR1 is WNHNN and CDR2 is SYGVQD in the germline V gene (reference sequence). The CDR3 extends over 16 amino acids. The trim removed 0 bases at V and 3 bases at J, leaving 5 bases unmatched. CDR3 amino acids: CASSESKLAGEETQYF. The DNA read from the CDR3 is TGCGCCAGCAGTGAGTCGAAGTTAGCGGGGGAAGAGACC.

This clone was counted between two and nine times. The CDR3 end falls 3 residues outside the read, so it is completed with the germline J gene. The rearrangement uses TRBV13 and TRBJ1-1, with TRBD1 identical over 10 bases. Germline V lookup: CDR1 PRHDT, CDR2 FYEKMQ (reference sequence). The CDR3 totals 16 residues. Unmatched junction bases numbered 9, after V lost 4 bases and J lost 4 bases. CDR3 sequence reads: CASSYGTGEIGTEAFF. CDR3 bases read: TGTGCCAGCAGCTATGGGACAGGGGAAATTGGCACTGAA.

This clone was observed at least ten times. The observed sequence ends 3 residues before the CDR3 terminus, with the missing tail filled in from the germline J gene. The gene calls are TRBV19 and TRBJ1-2, with TRBD1 as a possible D gene (6 bases). The CDR3 is 15 amino acids. Trimming stripped 6 bases from V and 0 bases from J, with 14 bases between. CDR1 and CDR2 (germline): LNHDA, SQIVND (reference sequence). Partial CDR3 DNA: TGTGCCAGTAGCATGGACAGCCCTTCTAACTATGGC. This codes for CASSMDSPSNYG. The full CDR3 is CASSMDSPSNYGYTF.

Turning to this clone: The read gets to within 3 residues of the CDR3 end, and the germline J gene fills in the rest. This rearrangement joins TRBV19 to TRBJ1-1, with D possibly matching TRBD1 (5 bases). This CDR3 has 16 amino acids. Germline V gene sequence: CDR1 LNHDA, CDR2 SQIVND (reference sequence). With 4 bases removed from V and 6 bases from J, the gap between germline ends came to 21 bases. Incomplete CDR3 DNA: TGTGCCAGTAGTAATAAGGGGACTAAAGGTTGGGCTGAA. Residues: CASSNKGTKGWAE. The whole CDR3 protein reads CASSNKGTKGWAEAFF.

This clone was picked up many times. The sequenced fragment ends 3 residues before the CDR3 boundary, so the rest is inferred from the germline J gene. J is TRBJ2-2 and V is TRBV7-6; 7 bases line up with TRBD1. The CDR3 is 15 residues long. Germline V gene lookup returns CDR1 SGHVS and CDR2 FNYEAQ. J lost 4 bases, V lost 5 bases, and 7 bases had no gene match. The part of the CDR3 DNA that was read is TGTGCCAGCAGCCCCGGGACAGACGCCACCGGGGAG. It encodes CASSPGTDATGE. The entire CDR3 reads CASSPGTDATGELFF.

This clone was seen ten or more times. The sequenced fragment ends 3 residues before the CDR3 boundary, so the rest is inferred from the germline J gene. V and J are TRBV30 and TRBJ2-7, with TRBD1 identical over 9 bases. Germline loops: CDR1 GTSNPN, CDR2 SVGIG (reference sequence). The CDR3 contains 13 residues. Unmatched junction bases numbered 2, after V lost 2 bases and J lost 3 bases. The CDR3 DNA, read in part, is TGTGCCTGGAGTAAGGGACAGGGCTACGAG. This codes for CAWSKGQGYE. The whole CDR3 reads CAWSKGQGYEQYF.

This clone has ten or more counts. The read stops 3 residues short of the end of the CDR3; the missing end is completed from the germline J gene. V gene TRBV7-6 combines with J gene TRBJ2-7; TRBD1 matches 9 bases. This CDR3 contains 15 residues. Germline CDR1 SGHVS, CDR2 FNYEAQ. Trimming cost V 5 bases and J 6 bases; bases outside gene matches: 11. This chain's CDR3 is CASSPPGQGLSEQYF. Partial CDR3 DNA: TGTGCCAGCAGCCCCCCAGGACAGGGGCTGTCCGAG. The full variable domain, in which reference TRBV7-6 and TRBJ2-7 provide the parts outside the CDR3, is GAGVSQSPRYKVTKRGQDVALRCDPISGHVSLYWYRQALGQGPEFLTYFNYEAQQDKSGLPNDRFSAERPEGSISTLTIQRTEQRDSAMYRCASSPPGQGLSEQYFGPGTRLTVT.

This clone was seen many times. The read ends 3 residues early relative to the CDR3; the germline J gene fills the gap. This chain connects TRBV5-4 to TRBJ1-2, with TRBD1 matching over 7 bases. The germline V gene has CDR1 SGHNT and CDR2 YYREEE (reference sequence). Germline trimming cut 4 bases from V and 5 bases from J; bases unmatched to any gene: 5. This CDR3 spans 13 amino acids. The CDR3 reads CASSIRQGYGYTF. Incomplete CDR3 DNA: TGTGCCAGCAGCATTCGACAGGGTTATGGC. Full variable domain (rest looked up from reference TRBV5-4 and TRBJ1-2): ETGVTQSPTHLIKTRGQQVTLRCSSQSGHNTVSWYQQALGQGPQFIFQYYREEENGRGNFPPRFSGLQFPNYSSELNVNALELDDSALYLCASSIRQGYGYTFGSGTRLTVV.

This clone was counted only a few times. The sequenced fragment ends 3 residues before the CDR3 boundary, so the rest is inferred from the germline J gene. This same CDR3 is encoded by further DNA sequences in the sample. V and J are TRBV10-3 and TRBJ2-7, with D tentatively TRBD1 (5 bases). With 2 bases removed from V and 6 bases from J, the gap between germline ends came to 14 bases. The CDR3 runs to 14 residues. Germline V gives CDR1 ENHRY, CDR2 SYGVKD. CDR3 bases read: TGTGCCATCAGTGAGGCTTCACAGGTTCCCGAG. It yields the protein CAISEASQVPE. The whole CDR3 sequence is CAISEASQVPEQYF.

Ten or more counts support this clone. With the read ending 3 residues before the CDR3 end, the germline J gene is used to fill in that end. V and J are TRBV29-1 and TRBJ1-1; D is perhaps TRBD1 (5 bases). Germline V gene sequence: CDR1 SQVTM, CDR2 ANQGSEA. The CDR3 runs to 12 residues. V lost 7 bases and J lost 1, with 10 bases in between. The part of the CDR3 DNA that was read is TGCAGCGGGCGACAGTCGAACACTGAA. This encodes CSGRQSNTE. The complete CDR3 sequence is CSGRQSNTEAFF.

This clone was recorded many times. The read finishes 3 residues shy of the CDR3 end, and the germline J gene is used to complete it. The rearrangement links TRBV7-8 to TRBJ1-1; 7 bases map to TRBD1. Losses at the gene ends were 6 bases for V and 4 bases for J; bases not matched to a gene: 5. The CDR3 is made up of 13 amino acids. Germline V gene sequence: CDR1 SGHVS, CDR2 FQNEAQ. The CDR3 bases that were read are TGTGCCAGCAGGACAGGGAGGTTCACTGAA. It codes for CASRTGRFTE. In full, the CDR3 reads CASRTGRFTEAFF.

This clone was observed at least ten times. The CDR3 end is not reached by the read, which stops 3 residues before it; the germline J gene fills it in. This chain joins TRBV5-1 and TRBJ1-6; TRBD1 aligns across 8 bases. CDR3 size: 13 residues. Germline CDR1 reads SGHRS; CDR2 reads YFSETQ. The sequenced part of the CDR3 DNA is TGCGCCAGCAGCTTGGCACAGGGGGGTCCC. Translation gives CASSLAQGGP. The full-length CDR3 reads as CASSLAQGGPLHF.

This clone was detected many times. Read coverage stops 3 residues before the CDR3 terminus; the germline J gene supplies the remainder. V usage is TRBV20-1 and J usage is TRBJ2-7; 14 bases agree with TRBD2. V trimming: 0 bases; J trimming: 3 bases; junction bases outside the gene matches: 7. The CDR3 length is 17 residues. Germline V gives CDR1 DFQATT, CDR2 SNEGSKA (reference sequence). The CDR3 sequence is CSARDGTSGGYYYEQYF. Incomplete CDR3 DNA: TGCAGTGCTAGAGATGGGACTAGCGGGGGCTATTACTACGAG.

This clone was counted at least ten times. Read coverage stops 3 residues before the CDR3 terminus; the germline J gene supplies the remainder. The chain has TRBV7-2 and TRBJ1-1; no firm D call. The CDR3 extends over 14 amino acids. Germline-derived CDR1 and CDR2 are SGHTA and FQGNSA. With 2 bases removed from V and 5 bases from J, the gap between germline ends came to 12 bases. CDR3: CASSLYSTPTEAFF. CDR3 DNA, as far as it was read: TGTGCCAGCAGCTTATACAGCACGCCTACTGAA.